This T cell receptor (beta chain) was captured by sequencing in a study of blood T cell repertoires in COVID-19. Study at large: T cells, B-cell-depleted T cells, or PBMCs provided the cDNA or gDNA that served as material.

V lost 6 bases and J 0 bases, leaving 11 bases between the germline ends. Germline assignment: CDR1 SGHAT and CDR2 FQNNGV. This CDR3 is built from 14 residues. Adults between roughly 18 and 89 years of age took part from fewer than 30 US areas. Up to 2 weeks before entering the study, exposed participants had met a COVID-19 case. Authors' analysis steps: Scientists estimated how many nucleated cells there were by amplifying reference gene primers. The data were produced by immunoSEQ multiplex PCR, yet TCRdb's version contains in-frame clones alone and is incomplete. Clone size and V and J calls were adopted from that table, with D and trimming inferred from the DNA. In the table there are 220,000 or so clones, 80% to 90% of which are singletons.

Sequencing input: PBMCs or T cells enriched from blood (not recorded which). The clonotype was recovered from a man in his forties or fifties who had been exposed to COVID-19. V is TRBV11-2 and J is TRBJ1-1; D call uncertain. The CDR3 nucleotides read TGTGCCAGCAGACAGAGTCTGATGAACACTGAAGCTTTCTTT. Translating gives CASRQSLMNTEAFF.